A single T cell receptor (beta chain) is shown here with its context. The data derive from a study of T cells after posttransplantation cyclophosphamide. This CDR3 is 16 amino acids long. V was pared by 2 bases and J by 3 bases, with 17 bases between. Germline CDR1 reads MDHEN; CDR2 reads SYDVKM. Assay used: immunoSEQ multiplex PCR; TCRdb lists only in-frame clones, some missing. Recorded here are tens of thousands of clones, none singletons. A marrow graft followed busulfan-fludarabine conditioning, with cyclophosphamide on days +3 and +4. Sequencing was performed on PBMCs, taken after allogeneic stem cell transplant with posttransplant cyclophosphamide. The source of this sequence is a male patient under 35 who received an allogeneic stem cell transplant from a related donor, was CMV-positive, and had no GVHD. Some T cells may be supplied by the graft donor. The chain carries TRBV28 and TRBJ2-7; maybe TRBD1 (6 bases). The CDR3 DNA follows: TGTGCCAGCAGTTTAGGGGCGTGGACAGAGAACTACGAGCAGTACTTC. Protein: CASSLGAWTENYEQYF.